Shown below are 30 T cell receptor beta chains from a single sample sequenced in a study of T cells in Graves' hyperthyroidism and ophthalmopathy. Amplification of TCR beta CDR3 regions used RNA as the template. An initial round of RT-PCR targeting the TCR CDR3 relied on the HTBI primer set. Each CDR3 protein gets one entry after TCRdb re-called the multiplex PCR reads with MiXCR. The sample has under 600,000 distinct CDR3 sequences; approximately 15% are singletons. The sequencing sample was made of blood. The receptor set was obtained from a woman between 40 and 50 years old with Graves' ophthalmopathy.

Concerning this clonotype itself: Given a much more abundant clone one base away, this may be a read error. The chain employs TRBV3-1 and TRBJ2-4; 7 bases fit TRBD2. The CDR3 is 16 residues long. Germline V CDR1 and CDR2: LGHDT, YNNKEL (reference sequence). Germline trimming cut 3 bases from V and 9 bases from J; bases unmatched to any gene: 14. CDR3 sequence: CASSHRQLAVESIQYF. The CDR3 DNA reads as TGTGCCAGCAGCCACCGACAGCTAGCGGTCGAAAGCATTCAGTACTTC.

The V and J genes are TRBV28 and TRBJ2-5; no reliable D call. Trimming removed 1 base at V and 4 bases at J, with 4 bases between. This CDR3 has 12 amino acids. CDR1 is MDHEN and CDR2 is SYDVKM in the germline V gene. The CDR3 protein is CASSLLTETQYF. The CDR3, as DNA: TGTGCCAGCAGTTTATTGACAGAGACCCAGTACTTC.

There are a few counts of this clonotype. The chain couples TRBV2 to TRBJ1-5; possibly TRBD1 for D (6 bases). Per the germline V gene, CDR1 is SNHLY and CDR2 is FYNNEI. This CDR3 is built from 14 residues. V dropped 3 bases and J dropped 3 bases, with 9 bases sitting between them. The DNA for the CDR3 is TGTGCCAGCAGTGACCAGGGGACCAATCAGCCCCAGCATTTT. Protein: CASSDQGTNQPQHF. The full variable domain, completed using reference TRBV2 and TRBJ1-5, is EPEVTQTPSHQVTQMGQEVILRCVPISNHLYFYWYRQILGQKVEFLVSFYNNEISEKSEIFDDQFSVERPDGSNFTLKIRSTKLEDSAMYFCASSDQGTNQPQHFGDGTRLSIL.

The table lists this clonotype with many counts. The chain recombines TRBV11-3 with TRBJ1-1; D gene uncertain. The V end was cut by 11 bases, the J end by 1 base, with 14 bases between. The CDR3 extends over 13 amino acids. The germline V gene has CDR1 SGHNT and CDR2 YENEEA. The CDR3, as DNA: TGTGCCGAAAAGGCGGGAAAGAACACTGAAGCTTTCTTT. Protein: CAEKAGKNTEAFF.

This clonotype was recorded many times. The chain carries TRBV30 and TRBJ2-2; a weak D match, TRBD2 (6 bases). The CDR3 length is 13 residues. Per germline, CDR1 GTSNPN and CDR2 SVGIG (reference sequence). V was clipped by 3 bases and J by 7 bases, with 12 bases between them. CDR3 in amino acids: CAWSVGLLGELFF. The CDR3 DNA reads as TGTGCCTGGAGCGTGGGACTCCTCGGGGAGCTGTTTTTT.

This clonotype was found many times. The chain uses TRBV20-1 and TRBJ2-2, with 7 nucleotides matching TRBD2. This CDR3 spans 13 amino acids. The J segment lost 5 bases and the V segment lost 6 bases, leaving 6 bases of the junction unmatched. Germline assignment: CDR1 DFQATT and CDR2 SNEGSKA (reference sequence). The CDR3 bases are TGCAGTGCGGGAAATAGCGGGACCGGGGAGCTGTTTTTT. It translates to CSAGNSGTGELFF.

This clonotype occurred many times. The J gene is TRBJ1-4, the V gene TRBV2; D is unclear. This CDR3 is built from 18 residues. In germline, CDR1 is SNHLY, CDR2 FYNNEI. The V and J ends lost 5 bases and 0 bases respectively, with 19 bases between them. This CDR3 reads CASSYTLQASTTNEKLFF. The CDR3 DNA reads as TGTGCCAGCAGTTATACACTACAAGCTTCCACAACTAATGAAAAACTGTTTTTT.

A few counts support this clonotype. V and J are TRBV19 and TRBJ1-3, with D tentatively TRBD1 (5 bases). The germline CDR1 and CDR2 sequences are LNHDA and SQIVND (reference sequence). Trimming removed 3 bases from V and 4 bases from J, with 22 bases in between. The CDR3 consists of 18 residues. CDR3 amino acids: CASSIGYKGNASGNTIYF. In DNA form, the CDR3 reads TGTGCCAGTAGTATCGGATACAAGGGGAATGCTTCGGGAAACACCATATATTTT.

This clonotype has more than one count but fewer than ten. The V call is TRBV20-1, the J call TRBJ1-2, with a weak D call TRBD1 (6 bases). Per the germline V gene, CDR1 is DFQATT and CDR2 is SNEGSKA (reference sequence). Trimming left V 6 bases short and J 0 bases short, with 11 bases between. The CDR3 loop spans 13 amino acids. This CDR3 is CSAAGAANYGYTF. CDR3 DNA: TGCAGTGCCGCAGGGGCGGCTAACTATGGCTACACCTTC.

There are many counts of this clonotype. The chain has TRBV12-3 or TRBV12-4 and TRBJ2-6; D is undetermined. The CDR3 extends over 13 amino acids. Trimming stripped 6 bases from V and 0 bases from J, with 3 bases between. CDR3 protein: CASSLSGANVLTF. In DNA, the CDR3 is TGTGCCAGCAGCCTCTCTGGGGCCAACGTCCTGACTTTC.

This clonotype has a count of ten or more. The J gene is TRBJ2-7, the V gene TRBV5-1; 7 nucleotides line up with TRBD1. With V trimmed by 4 bases and J by 4 bases, 8 bases remained unmatched. In germline, CDR1 is SGHRS, CDR2 YFSETQ. This CDR3 is 14 amino acids long. CDR3 coding DNA: TGCGCCAGCAGCGGCCAGGGACAGAAATACGAGCAGTACTTC. Amino acids: CASSGQGQKYEQYF.

The rearrangement joins TRBV6-1 to TRBJ2-7; 8 nucleotides line up with TRBD2. V shed 7 bases, J shed 0 bases, and the junction held 8 bases outside the gene matches. This CDR3 contains 15 residues. Germline CDR1 reads MNHNS; CDR2 reads SASEGT. Here the CDR3 DNA reads TGTGCCAGCAACCGGGAGGGTAGGGACTCCTACGAGCAGTACTTC. This translates into CASNREGRDSYEQYF.

This clonotype was detected many times. The CDR3 coding sequence is TGTGCCAGCAGCTTATTAGTAAATGAGCAGTTCTTC. Translation: CASSLLVNEQFF. This chain links TRBV7-6 with TRBJ2-1, with D unresolved. The V and J ends lost 2 bases and 7 bases respectively, with 6 bases between them. CDR1 is SGHVS, CDR2 FNYEAQ, per germline. This CDR3 contains 12 residues.

A few counts support this clonotype. The rearrangement links TRBV19 to TRBJ1-5, with D tentatively TRBD1 (6 bases). Trimming pared 6 bases from V and 6 bases from J, leaving 18 bases between. The CDR3 covers 15 residues. The germline V gene has CDR1 LNHDA and CDR2 SQIVND (reference sequence). In DNA form, the CDR3 reads TGTGCCAGTAGGCCCGGGACACCCGCAGGTCAGCCCCAGCATTTT. Amino acids: CASRPGTPAGQPQHF.

This rearrangement joins TRBV2 to TRBJ2-7; TRBD1 agrees at 9 bases. V trimming: 7 bases; J trimming: 1 base; junction bases outside the gene matches: 11. Looked up from germline, CDR1 is SNHLY and CDR2 is FYNNEI. The CDR3 has 16 amino acids. CDR3 DNA sequence: TGTGCCAGCACATTCGATCGGGACAGGGTATCCTACGAGCAGTACTTC. Translation: CASTFDRDRVSYEQYF. Drawing the rest from reference TRBV2 and TRBJ2-7, the complete variable domain is EPEVTQTPSHQVTQMGQEVILRCVPISNHLYFYWYRQILGQKVEFLVSFYNNEISEKSEIFDDQFSVERPDGSNFTLKIRSTKLEDSAMYFCASTFDRDRVSYEQYFGPGTRLTVT.

This clonotype has just a few counts. The chain recombines TRBV12-3 or TRBV12-4 with TRBJ1-3; D is uncertain. This CDR3 has 14 residues. Deletions cut 7 bases from V and 1 base from J, with 11 bases between. The CDR3 DNA reads as TGTGCCAGCACCCTCCGGGGATCTGGAAACACCATATATTTT. Protein sequence: CASTLRGSGNTIYF.

The CDR3 DNA reads as TGCGCCAGCAGCTGGGAGGGAGCCGAGCAGTACTTC. Amino acid sequence: CASSWEGAEQYF. V is TRBV5-1 and J is TRBJ2-7, with 7 bases matching TRBD2. From germline, CDR1 is SGHRS and CDR2 YFSETQ. The length of the CDR3 is 12 residues. The junction had 3 bases not matched to a gene; V was cut back by 3 bases and J by 6 bases.

In this sample, this clonotype turned up many times. The V and J genes are TRBV30 and TRBJ2-7, with a possible D match to TRBD1 (6 bases). The V gene lost 0 bases and the J gene lost 1 base, with 13 bases spanning the gap. Germline CDR1 is GTSNPN and CDR2 is SVGIG (reference sequence). The length of the CDR3 is 15 residues. CDR3 protein: CAWSVLGGPSYEQYF. The CDR3 DNA reads as TGTGCCTGGAGTGTACTAGGGGGTCCTTCCTACGAGCAGTACTTC.

This clonotype was seen at least ten times. V usage is TRBV28 and J usage is TRBJ2-7; 9 bases fit TRBD2. Looked up from germline, CDR1 is MDHEN and CDR2 is SYDVKM. V lost 5 bases, J lost 4 bases, and 9 bases stayed unmatched. The CDR3 is 15 amino acids. The CDR3 DNA follows: TGTGCCAGCAGTCCACGACTAGCGGCGACATACGAGCAGTACTTC. This encodes CASSPRLAATYEQYF.

The chain recombines TRBV12-3 or TRBV12-4 with TRBJ2-7, with TRBD1 as a possible D gene (6 bases). Trimming removed 2 bases at V and 1 base at J, with 12 bases between. The CDR3 is 15 residues long. Here the CDR3 DNA reads TGTGCCAGCAGTTTAAGGGCAGGGGAATCCTACGAGCAGTACTTC. This translates into CASSLRAGESYEQYF.

With regard to this clonotype: This may be a read error: a much more frequent sequence differs by one nucleotide. This chain joins TRBV11-2 and TRBJ2-6, with a weak D call TRBD2 (6 bases). The germline CDR1 and CDR2 sequences are SGHAT and FQNNGV. The CDR3 has 17 residues. CDR3 sequence reads: CTSSLWGEHSGANVLTF. In nucleotides, the CDR3 is TGTACCAGCAGCCTATGGGGGGAGCACTCTGGGGCCAACGTCCTGACTTTC.

This clonotype has only a few counts. The chain is built from TRBV6-1 and TRBJ1-4; a possible D gene is TRBD1 (6 bases). The length of the CDR3 is 16 residues. Germline loops: CDR1 MNHNS, CDR2 SASEGT. V was trimmed by 5 bases and J by 0 bases, leaving 13 bases between them. The CDR3 here is CASSLAGAATNEKLFF. CDR3 sequence (DNA): TGTGCCAGCAGTTTGGCAGGGGCGGCAACTAATGAAAAACTGTTTTTT.

This clonotype came up a few times. The chain has TRBV6-9 and TRBJ1-2, with a tentative D call TRBD1 (6 bases). Trimming took 3 bases from V and 7 from J, leaving 15 bases between them. CDR1 is MNHGY and CDR2 is SVAAGI in the germline V gene. This CDR3 spans 14 amino acids. CDR3 coding DNA: TGTGCCAGCAGTTACCCAGGGGCTAAGGGTGGCTACACCTTC. This codes for CASSYPGAKGGYTF.

The sample holds many counts of this clonotype. CDR3 bases: TGTGCCAGCAGCTTAGACTTGGGTTTTGGCTCCTACAATGAGCAGTTCTTC. It is translated as CASSLDLGFGSYNEQFF. V is TRBV11-3 and J is TRBJ2-1; D is ambiguous. Germline CDR1 is SGHNT and CDR2 is YENEEA. Trimming took 0 bases from V and 0 from J, leaving 12 bases between them. The CDR3 is 17 amino acids.

The chain links TRBV2 to TRBJ1-3; D might be TRBD1 (6 bases). V lost 7 bases, J lost 0 bases, and 10 bases lay in between. The CDR3 is made up of 14 amino acids. The germline gives CDR1 SNHLY, CDR2 FYNNEI. For the CDR3, the DNA is TGTGCCAGCAAGGACAGTTACTCTGGAAACACCATATATTTT. Protein product: CASKDSYSGNTIYF.

On this clonotype: Being one base from a much bigger clone, this may be a read error. The gene calls are TRBV15 and TRBJ2-7; TRBD2 might be the D (5 bases). In germline, CDR1 is LNHNV, CDR2 YYDKDF (reference sequence). V was clipped by 4 bases and J by 0 bases, with 13 bases between them. The CDR3 totals 15 residues. The CDR3 sequence is CATSIDYGNSYEQYF. The CDR3 DNA reads TGTGCCACCAGCATAGATTACGGGAACTCCTACGAGCAGTACTTC. Complete variable domain (other parts from reference TRBV15 and TRBJ2-7): DAMVIQNPRYQVTQFGKPVTLSCSQTLNHNVMYWYQQKSSQAPKLLFHYYDKDFNNEADTPDNFQSRRPNTSFCFLDIRSPGLGDTAMYLCATSIDYGNSYEQYFGPGTRLTVT.

This sequence joins TRBV3-1 and TRBJ2-5; tentative D call: TRBD2 (6 bases). Germline V CDR1 and CDR2: LGHDT, YNNKEL (reference sequence). This CDR3 is built from 13 residues. Trimming took 4 bases from V and 5 from J, leaving 11 bases between them. CDR3 DNA: TGTGCCAGCAGCCGGGGGAGGCTGGAGACCCAGTACTTC. Residues: CASSRGRLETQYF.

At least ten counts were recorded for this clonotype. The chain combines TRBV30 with TRBJ2-1; 12 nucleotides match TRBD2. V shed 4 bases, J shed 1 base, and the junction held 11 bases outside the gene matches. The CDR3 is 18 amino acids. CDR1 and CDR2 (germline): GTSNPN, SVGIG (reference sequence). Written as DNA, the CDR3 is TGTGCCTGGACCCGGACTAGCGGGAACTCACAATCCTACAATGAGCAGTTCTTC. Its protein product is CAWTRTSGNSQSYNEQFF. The whole variable domain, filled in from reference TRBV30 and TRBJ2-1, reads SQTIHQWPATLVQPVGSPLSLECTVEGTSNPNLYWYRQAAGRGLQLLFYSVGIGQISSEVPQNLSASRPQDRQFILSSKKLLLSDSGFYLCAWTRTSGNSQSYNEQFFGPGTRLTVL.

In this sample, this clonotype turned up many times. The chain has TRBV11-2 and TRBJ2-3, with 12 bases lining up with TRBD2. After removal of 0 bases from V and 4 bases from J, the junction contained 2 bases not matched to a gene. Germline lookup yields CDR1 SGHAT and CDR2 FQNNGV. This CDR3 contains 16 residues. CDR3 DNA: TGTGCCAGCAGCTTAGACCTAGCGGGGGGGCCAGATACGCAGTATTTT. Its translation: CASSLDLAGGPDTQYF.

Regarding this clonotype: The conserved closing phenylalanine or tryptophan is absent in this CDR3, likely reflecting a read error. V usage is TRBV12-3 or TRBV12-4 and J usage is TRBJ2-3, with no clear D. This CDR3 spans 13 amino acids. V gave up 2 bases and J gave up 3 bases, with 6 bases separating them. The CDR3 DNA follows: TGTGCCAGCAGTTTACAGGTTACAGATACGCAGTATCTT. Translating gives CASSLQVTDTQYL.